What follows are 27 T cell receptor beta chains derived from one specimen sequenced in a study of radiotherapy plus CTLA-4 blockade in lung cancer. Clones were sequenced by immunoSEQ multiplex PCR, and TCRdb holds only the in-frame ones, with some missing. The top ten clones hold around 2.7% of a sample with about 97,000 clones, about four fifths of them seen once. Sequencing was performed on peripheral blood, taken from a patient treated with radiotherapy plus ipilimumab. The source of these receptors is a human donor with non-small cell lung cancer who had a partial response to radiotherapy plus ipilimumab. Some clones in this sample may be carry-over from other donors' samples.

The genes are TRBV14 and TRBJ2-5, with a tentative D call TRBD2 (5 bases). The germline CDR1 and CDR2 sequences are SGHDN and FVKESK. This CDR3 comprises 13 residues. V lost 4 bases to trimming and J lost 1 base, with 7 bases between them. CDR3 coding DNA: TGTGCCAGCAGCCGGAGGACCCAAGAGACCCAGTACTTC. Amino acid sequence: CASSRRTQETQYF.

The rearrangement uses TRBV28 and TRBJ1-2; the match to TRBD1 covers 11 bases. Germline CDR1 and CDR2: MDHEN and SYDVKM. The ends lost 5 bases at V and 3 bases at J; junction bases unmatched: 2. This CDR3 spans 14 amino acids. CDR3 in DNA: TGTGCCAGCAGTGTGGACAGGGGGCACTATGGCTACACCTTC. It specifies CASSVDRGHYGYTF.

The rearrangement joins TRBV6-5 to TRBJ2-1; the match to TRBD1 covers 7 bases. Germline lookup yields CDR1 MNHEY and CDR2 SVGAGI. The CDR3 consists of 15 residues. Trimming removed 6 bases from V and 5 bases from J; junction bases left unmatched: 10. CDR3 nucleotides: TGTGCCAGCAGGAGAACAGGGGCCGCTGACAATGAGCAGTTCTTC. Its protein product is CASRRTGAADNEQFF.

This clone has more than one count but fewer than ten. The V gene is TRBV10-2, the J gene TRBJ1-3; no definite D call. The CDR3 extends over 13 amino acids. V was shortened by 8 bases and J by 0 bases, with 8 bases between the two germline ends. Looked up from germline, CDR1 is WSHSY and CDR2 is SAAADI. CDR3 amino acids: CASVRDSGNTIYF. In DNA form, the CDR3 reads TGCGCCAGCGTACGGGACTCTGGAAACACCATATATTTT.

The chain joins TRBV19 to TRBJ2-2; 10 nucleotides align to TRBD2. This CDR3 spans 15 amino acids. Trimming removed 4 bases from V and 4 bases from J; junction bases left unmatched: 3. In germline, CDR1 is LNHDA, CDR2 SQIVND (reference sequence). The CDR3 nucleotides are TGTGCCAGTAGTAGGACTAGCGGTAGCACCGGGGAGCTGTTTTTT. As protein: CASSRTSGSTGELFF.

The chain uses TRBV7-2 and TRBJ2-7, with TRBD1 matching over 9 bases. The CDR3 contains 13 residues. Germline-derived CDR1 and CDR2 are SGHTA and FQGNSA. Unmatched junction bases numbered 2, after V lost 7 bases and J lost 1 base. In DNA form, the CDR3 reads TGTGCCAGCAAAGGACAGGGGTCCTACGAGCAGTACTTC. This translates into CASKGQGSYEQYF.

The chain is built from TRBV10-2 and TRBJ2-1, with 7 bases identical to TRBD2. V shed 0 bases and J 6 bases; nucleotides not matched to a gene: 2. Germline V CDR1 and CDR2: WSHSY, SAAADI. The CDR3 extends over 14 amino acids. The CDR3 coding sequence is TGCGCCAGCAGTGAGTCGGGAGGGCCCAATGAGCAGTTCTTC. The encoded protein is CASSESGGPNEQFF.

The chain recombines TRBV5-4 with TRBJ2-3; 7 positions match TRBD2. Germline assignment: CDR1 SGHNT and CDR2 YYREEE (reference sequence). V was pared by 3 bases and J by 6 bases, with 7 bases of the junction left unmatched. The CDR3 has 14 residues. CDR3 loop: CASSWDYTVDTQYF. The CDR3 bases are TGTGCCAGCAGCTGGGACTATACTGTGGATACGCAGTATTTT.

The J gene is TRBJ2-2, the V gene TRBV18; perhaps TRBD1 as D (5 bases). V lost 6 bases, J lost 6 bases, and 17 bases lay in between. CDR1 and CDR2 (germline): KGHSH, LQKENI. The CDR3 consists of 15 residues. The CDR3 sequence: CASSTDLPPSGELFF. The CDR3 nucleotides read TGTGCCAGCTCGACAGACTTGCCCCCTTCCGGGGAGCTGTTTTTT.

The chain uses TRBV19 and TRBJ1-1, with a weak D call TRBD1 (5 bases). V was shortened by 0 bases and J by 8 bases, with 10 bases between the two germline ends. The CDR3 is made up of 13 amino acids. CDR1 LNHDA and CDR2 SQIVND come from the germline V gene (reference sequence). CDR3 in DNA: TGTGCCAGTAGTATAGATCGGGGGGAAGAAGCTTTCTTT. Its translation: CASSIDRGEEAFF.

The CDR3 here is CASRSTGELFF. The CDR3 region has the DNA TGTGCCAGCAGGAGTACCGGGGAGCTGTTTTTT. V usage is TRBV11-3 and J usage is TRBJ2-2; D call uncertain. This CDR3 has 11 residues. The germline V gene has CDR1 SGHNT and CDR2 YENEEA. Trimming left V 6 bases short and J 5 bases short, with 4 bases between.

The V gene is TRBV5-1, the J gene TRBJ2-7; no firm D call. Trimming stripped 7 bases from V and 3 bases from J, with 14 bases between. The CDR3 extends over 13 amino acids. Germline CDR1 and CDR2: SGHRS and YFSETQ. The CDR3 here is CASALSEFYEQYF. CDR3 bases: TGCGCCAGCGCGCTATCCGAATTCTACGAGCAGTACTTC.

The chain combines TRBV19 with TRBJ1-5; D gene unclear. V gave up 2 bases and J gave up 6 bases, with 8 bases separating them. CDR1 and CDR2 (germline): LNHDA, SQIVND (reference sequence). This CDR3 region has 13 residues. The CDR3 region has the DNA TGTGCCAGTAGTATAAATGGCCGTCAGCCCCAGCATTTT. Translated: CASSINGRQPQHF.

CDR3: CASSLFLAGRTGELFF. In DNA, the CDR3 is TGTGCCAGCAGCTTATTTTTGGCAGGGCGTACCGGGGAGCTGTTTTTT. The V call is TRBV11-2, the J call TRBJ2-2, with D possibly TRBD1 on 5 matching bases. The CDR3 is made up of 16 amino acids. Germline assignment: CDR1 SGHAT and CDR2 FQNNGV. Trimming cost V 2 bases and J 5 bases, with 15 bases left between them.

About this clone itself: At one of its ends the junction is not consistent with the germline gene, which may arise from a read error. The chain carries TRBV7-2 and TRBJ2-7, with 8 bases lining up with TRBD2. Germline CDR1 is SGHTA and CDR2 is FQGNSA. The CDR3 totals 16 residues. The CDR3 loop is CASSLGASGLSFEQYF. In DNA form, the CDR3 reads TGTGCCAGCAGCTTAGGGGCTAGCGGGCTATCCTTCGAGCAGTACTTC.

The chain recombines TRBV7-6 with TRBJ2-3; 7 bases are a match to TRBD1. Germline V CDR1 and CDR2: SGHVS, FNYEAQ. J was trimmed by 8 bases and V by 5 bases; bases with no gene match: 16. The CDR3 is made up of 16 amino acids. As DNA, the CDR3 is TGTGCCAGCAGCGCCAGACAGGGCGCCCTAGGCTCTACGCAGTATTTT. It codes for CASSARQGALGSTQYF.

The chain is built from TRBV7-8 and TRBJ2-7; 7 bases are shared with TRBD2. The CDR3 is 17 amino acids. J lost 2 bases, V lost 3 bases, and 13 bases had no gene match. Per germline, CDR1 SGHVS and CDR2 FQNEAQ. The CDR3 spells CASSFSTGRDYPYEQYF. CDR3 in DNA: TGTGCCAGCAGCTTTTCAACCGGACGGGACTACCCCTACGAGCAGTACTTC.

This clone was counted a few times. The chain uses TRBV5-1 and TRBJ2-5, with 11 bases aligning to TRBD2. Germline V gene sequence: CDR1 SGHRS, CDR2 YFSETQ. J was trimmed by 5 bases and V by 5 bases; bases with no gene match: 2. This CDR3 spans 13 amino acids. The CDR3 loop reads CASRSSGGETQYF. The CDR3 region has the DNA TGCGCCAGCAGGTCTAGCGGGGGGGAGACCCAGTACTTC.

The J gene is TRBJ1-4, the V gene TRBV30, with 9 bases aligning to TRBD1. The germline V gene has CDR1 GTSNPN and CDR2 SVGIG (reference sequence). This CDR3 is 13 amino acids long. Unmatched junction bases numbered 4, after V lost 5 bases and J lost 6 bases. CDR3 in DNA: TGTGCCTGGGGACAGGGGTCGGATGAAAAACTGTTTTTT. Residues: CAWGQGSDEKLFF. Combining the CDR3 with reference TRBV30 and TRBJ1-4 gives the whole variable domain SQTIHQWPATLVQPVGSPLSLECTVEGTSNPNLYWYRQAAGRGLQLLFYSVGIGQISSEVPQNLSASRPQDRQFILSSKKLLLSDSGFYLCAWGQGSDEKLFFGSGTQLSVL.

The chain joins TRBV5-1 to TRBJ2-2, with 9 bases aligning to TRBD2. The germline gives CDR1 SGHRS, CDR2 YFSETQ. J lost 4 bases, V lost 3 bases, and 4 bases had no gene match. This CDR3 spans 15 amino acids. The CDR3: CASSSGTSSTGELFF. CDR3 nucleotides: TGCGCCAGCAGCTCCGGGACTAGCAGCACCGGGGAGCTGTTTTTT.

J is TRBJ2-5 and V is TRBV19, with 8 positions matching TRBD1. The CDR3 is 14 amino acids. J gave up 4 bases and V 5 bases, and 6 bases lay outside the gene matches. Germline V gene lookup returns CDR1 LNHDA and CDR2 SQIVND (reference sequence). The CDR3 reads CASSETGGRETQYF. CDR3 in DNA: TGTGCCAGTAGTGAAACAGGGGGTCGAGAGACCCAGTACTTC.

The chain combines TRBV2 with TRBJ2-5; no reliable D call. The length of the CDR3 is 14 residues. Germline values: CDR1 SNHLY, CDR2 FYNNEI. Trimming pared 0 bases from V and 2 bases from J, leaving 7 bases between. CDR3 region: CASSEASYQETQYF. The CDR3 DNA reads TGTGCCAGCAGTGAAGCGTCCTATCAAGAGACCCAGTACTTC.

V usage is TRBV6-5 and J usage is TRBJ2-7, with D tentatively TRBD2 (6 bases). The CDR3 sequence is 15 residues long. Trimming stripped 2 bases from V and 3 bases from J, with 14 bases between. Germline values: CDR1 MNHEY, CDR2 SVGAGI. The CDR3 loop is CASSYLHGDFYEQYF. The CDR3, as DNA: TGTGCCAGCAGTTACCTACATGGGGACTTCTACGAGCAGTACTTC.

The chain links TRBV29-1 to TRBJ1-4; tentatively, D is TRBD1 (6 bases). Germline V gives CDR1 SQVTM, CDR2 ANQGSEA. V lost 3 bases and J lost 6, with 11 bases in between. This CDR3 contains 13 residues. This chain's CDR3 is CSVEGAGDEKLFF. The CDR3 DNA reads TGCAGCGTTGAGGGGGCAGGGGATGAAAAACTGTTTTTT.

V gene TRBV11-3 combines with J gene TRBJ2-3, with 9 nucleotides matching TRBD1. V lost 3 bases to trimming and J lost 3 bases; unmatched junction nucleotides: 4. The CDR3 has 15 residues. The germline V gene has CDR1 SGHNT and CDR2 YENEEA. CDR3 coding DNA: TGTGCCAGCAGCTTGGGGACAGGGCGAACAGATACGCAGTATTTT. Encoded protein: CASSLGTGRTDTQYF.

This chain joins TRBV7-8 and TRBJ2-2, with D possibly being TRBD2 (6 bases). Per the germline V gene, CDR1 is SGHVS and CDR2 is FQNEAQ. Trimming stripped 6 bases from V and 5 bases from J, with 16 bases between. This CDR3 is built from 15 residues. In DNA, the CDR3 is TGTGCCAGCAGACCCCCCGGCGGGGAAACCGGGGAGCTGTTTTTT. Translating gives CASRPPGGETGELFF.

The chain carries TRBV9 and TRBJ2-7, with 7 nucleotides matching TRBD2. CDR3 size: 16 residues. The V and J ends lost 3 bases and 3 bases, in that order; junction bases with no gene match: 12. Per germline, CDR1 SGDLS and CDR2 YYNGEE. The CDR3 spells CASSAEGTTNLYEQYF. CDR3 nucleotides: TGTGCCAGCAGCGCGGAGGGGACTACAAATCTCTACGAGCAGTACTTC.